This TCR beta chain was profiled in a study of blood T cell repertoires in COVID-19. Whole-study context: The study drew acute and convalescent COVID-19 samples from the United States, Italy and Spain. T cells, B-cell-depleted T cells, or PBMCs supplied cDNA or gDNA.

Those enrolled in Seattle joined during active infection and were followed longitudinally afterward. In the original analysis: Amplified reference gene primers provided the basis for estimating nucleated cell counts. Sequencing used immunoSEQ multiplex PCR; TCRdb keeps in-frame clones, though not all of them. For V, J and clone size, that table is used; D and trimming come from the DNA. Altogether hundreds of thousands of clones are present, under 85% being singletons, with the ten largest covering 0.95% to 1.5%. V lost 8 bases and J 8 bases, leaving 12 bases between the germline ends. In germline, CDR1 is SGDLS, CDR2 YYNGEE. The CDR3 loop spans 11 amino acids.

The receptor was isolated from a young woman with COVID-19, enrolled during active disease. This chain joins TRBV9 and TRBJ2-3; a weak D match, TRBD2 (6 bases). The sample taken for sequencing was peripheral blood. This chain's CDR3 is CARNAEGTQYF. In DNA form, the CDR3 reads TGTGCCAGAAACGCGGAGGGTACGCAGTATTTT.